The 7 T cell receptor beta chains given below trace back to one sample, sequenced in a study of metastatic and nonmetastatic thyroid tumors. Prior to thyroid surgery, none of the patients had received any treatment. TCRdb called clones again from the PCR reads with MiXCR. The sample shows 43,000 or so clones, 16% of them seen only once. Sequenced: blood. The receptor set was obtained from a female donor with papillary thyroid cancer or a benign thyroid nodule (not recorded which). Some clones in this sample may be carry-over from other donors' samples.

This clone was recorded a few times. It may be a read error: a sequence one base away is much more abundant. This CDR3 is CGARDPPDRDLF. The CDR3 bases are TGCGGTGCTAGAGACCCACCCGACAGGGATTTGTTC. This chain uses TRBV20-1 with TRBJ1-2; TRBD1 matches at 7 bases. Per the germline V gene, CDR1 is DFQATT and CDR2 is SNEGSKA (reference sequence). CDR3 size: 12 residues.

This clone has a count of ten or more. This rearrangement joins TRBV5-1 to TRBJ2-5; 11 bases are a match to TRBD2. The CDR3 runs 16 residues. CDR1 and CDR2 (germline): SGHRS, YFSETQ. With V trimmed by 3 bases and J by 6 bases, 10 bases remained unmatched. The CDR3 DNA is TGCGCCAGCAGCTCCGATTTAGCGGGAGGGCCGAAGACCCAGTACTTC. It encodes CASSSDLAGGPKTQYF.

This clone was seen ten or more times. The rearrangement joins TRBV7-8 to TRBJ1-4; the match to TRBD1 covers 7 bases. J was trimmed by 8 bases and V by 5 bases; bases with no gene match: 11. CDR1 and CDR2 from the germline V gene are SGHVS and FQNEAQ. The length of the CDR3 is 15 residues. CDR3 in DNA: TGTGCCAGCAGCATTCTGACAGGGTTGGGAGAAAAACTGTTTTTT. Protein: CASSILTGLGEKLFF.

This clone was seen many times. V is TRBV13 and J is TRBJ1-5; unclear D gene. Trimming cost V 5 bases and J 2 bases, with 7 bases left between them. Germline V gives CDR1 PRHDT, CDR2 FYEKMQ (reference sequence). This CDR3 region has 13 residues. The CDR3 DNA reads TGTGCCAGCAGCGTCGACGGCAATCAGCCCCAGCATTTT. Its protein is CASSVDGNQPQHF.

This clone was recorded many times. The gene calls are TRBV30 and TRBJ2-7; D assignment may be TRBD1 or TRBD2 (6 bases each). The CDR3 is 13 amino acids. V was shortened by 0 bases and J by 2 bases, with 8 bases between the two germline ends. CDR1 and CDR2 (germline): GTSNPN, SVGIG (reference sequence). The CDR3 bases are TGTGCCTGGAGTGTAAGGGGGGCCTACGAGCAGTACTTC. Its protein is CAWSVRGAYEQYF. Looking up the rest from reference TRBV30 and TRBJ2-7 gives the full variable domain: SQTIHQWPATLVQPVGSPLSLECTVEGTSNPNLYWYRQAAGRGLQLLFYSVGIGQISSEVPQNLSASRPQDRQFILSSKKLLLSDSGFYLCAWSVRGAYEQYFGPGTRLTVT.

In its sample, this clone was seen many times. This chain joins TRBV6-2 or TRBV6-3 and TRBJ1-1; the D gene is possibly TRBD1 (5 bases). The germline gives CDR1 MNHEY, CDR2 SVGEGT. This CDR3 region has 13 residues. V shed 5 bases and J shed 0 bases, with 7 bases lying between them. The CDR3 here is CASSGTMNTEAFF. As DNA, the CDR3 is TGTGCCAGCAGTGGGACGATGAACACTGAAGCTTTCTTT.

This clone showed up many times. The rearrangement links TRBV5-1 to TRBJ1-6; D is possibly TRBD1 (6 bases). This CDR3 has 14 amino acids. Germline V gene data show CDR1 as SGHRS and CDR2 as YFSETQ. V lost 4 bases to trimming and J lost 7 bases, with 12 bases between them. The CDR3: CASSPGQLNSPLHF. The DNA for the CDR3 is TGCGCCAGCAGCCCCGGACAGCTGAATTCACCCCTCCACTTT.